This T cell receptor (beta chain) was captured by sequencing in a study of blood T cell repertoires in COVID-19. Overall study: The samples span acute and convalescent COVID-19 from the United States, Italy and Spain. PBMCs, B-cell-depleted T cells, or T cells provided the cDNA or gDNA that made up the material.

In the authors' workflow: Scientists estimated how many nucleated cells there were by amplifying reference gene primers. Method: immunoSEQ multiplex PCR; TCRdb's copy keeps in-frame clones and lacks some. V, J and clone size are those of that table, while D and trimming were read from the DNA. The table has approximately 150,000 clones, around 86% seen once. The germline CDR1 and CDR2 sequences are MDHEN and SYDVKM. The CDR3 contains 12 residues. The V gene lost 2 bases and the J gene lost 9 bases, with 11 bases spanning the gap. The receptor comes from a human donor in a cohort sampled during active COVID-19. Input material: peripheral blood. V gene TRBV28 combines with J gene TRBJ2-7; D uncertain. For the CDR3, the DNA is TGTGCCAGCAGTTTAGATCGCCCCGGGCAGTACTTC. Amino acid sequence: CASSLDRPGQYF.